Listed below are T cell receptor beta chains from one sample, sequenced in a study of OX40 agonist ivuxolimab in advanced cancers. Repertoires were generated with immunoSEQ multiplex PCR, while TCRdb's copy carries only in-frame clones and drops some. The sample includes about 61,000 clones, about 85% of them seen just once. The sequences come from CD4+ or CD8+ T cells sorted from blood, collected in a trial of the OX40 agonist ivuxolimab. All receptors derive from an adult with an advanced solid tumor such as melanoma, head and neck, liver or kidney cancer. CDR3s include the opening cysteine and the closing phenylalanine or tryptophan. A D gene is named only where the DNA matches it firmly. Clone size appears in some rows only: once, few, many, or a class for an expanded clone.

TRBJ1-2	13	few	TRBV29-1	-	CSVNRDHNYGYTF	TGCAGCGTTAACCGGGACCATAACTATGGCTACACCTTC
TRBJ2-4	16	-	TRBV10-2	TRBD1	CASSETGVIAKNIQYF	TGCGCCAGCAGTGAGACAGGGGTTATAGCCAAAAACATTCAGTACTTC
TRBJ1-1	14	-	TRBV18	-	CASSPQGRDTEAFF	TGTGCCAGCTCACCACAAGGTCGGGACACTGAAGCTTTCTTT
TRBJ1-5	16	-	TRBV5-6	TRBD1	CASSLQGAGTDQPQHF	TGTGCCAGCAGCTTACAGGGGGCCGGGACGGATCAGCCCCAGCATTTT
TRBJ1-5	14	-	TRBV18	-	CASSPGPSNQPQHF	TGTGCCAGCTCACCAGGCCCCAGCAATCAGCCCCAGCATTTT
TRBJ1-1	13	-	TRBV7-3	-	CASSLSRETEAFF	TGTGCCAGCAGCTTATCGCGCGAAACTGAAGCTTTCTTT
TRBJ2-1	14	-	TRBV18	-	CASTQGLTYNEQFF	TGTGCCAGCACACAGGGTCTAACCTACAATGAGCAGTTCTTC
TRBJ1-5	16	-	TRBV7-2	TRBD1	CASSKTGTVPNQPQHF	TGTGCCAGCAGTAAAACCGGGACAGTCCCCAATCAGCCCCAGCATTTT
TRBJ2-7	15	-	TRBV28	TRBD1	CASSLSSTGGGEQYF	TGTGCCAGCAGTTTGTCTTCGACAGGGGGTGGCGAGCAGTACTTC
TRBJ1-2	14	-	TRBV7-3	-	CASSLTARAYGYTF	TGTGCCAGCAGCTTAACGGCCCGAGCCTATGGCTACACCTTC
TRBJ2-5	14	-	TRBV19	-	CASSMGGRGETQYF	TGTGCCAGTAGTATGGGAGGGAGGGGGGAGACCCAGTACTTC
TRBJ2-2	12	-	TRBV18	-	CASSLSAGELFF	TGTGCCAGCTCGCTTAGCGCCGGGGAGCTGTTTTTT
TRBJ2-3	15	-	TRBV15	-	CATSRDLGGTGTQYF	TGTGCCACCAGCAGAGATCTAGGGGGGACTGGTACGCAGTATTTT
TRBJ1-2	15	few	TRBV5-6	-	CASSLGVREFYGYTF	TGTGCCAGCAGCTTGGGGGTCAGGGAATTCTATGGCTACACCTTC
TRBJ2-2	17	-	TRBV11-2	TRBD2	CASSSLAGGRVTGELFF	TGTGCCAGCAGCTCCTTAGCGGGGGGGCGGGTCACCGGGGAGCTGTTTTTT
TRBJ1-5	20	-	TRBV18	TRBD1	CASSPYPPSDRGRSNQPQHF	TGTGCCAGCTCACCATACCCCCCCTCGGACAGGGGAAGGAGCAATCAGCCCCAGCATTTT
TRBJ2-5	15	-	TRBV5-4	TRBD1	CASSSDRGNQETQYF	TGTGCCAGCAGCTCCGACAGGGGAAACCAAGAGACCCAGTACTTC
TRBJ1-3	15	-	TRBV5-4	-	CASSSGGMGGNTIYF	TGTGCCAGCAGCTCCGGGGGCATGGGTGGAAACACCATATATTTT
TRBJ1-2	16	-	TRBV5-1	TRBD1	CASRAQTGVPMNGYTF	TGCGCCAGCAGGGCTCAAACAGGGGTTCCCATGAATGGCTACACCTTC
TRBJ2-6	17	-	TRBV27	TRBD1	CASSLKDRVSGANVLTF	TGTGCCAGCAGTTTAAAGGACAGGGTCTCTGGGGCCAACGTCCTGACTTTC
TRBJ2-6	19	-	TRBV5-1	TRBD1	CASSLRTGGATSGANVLTF	TGCGCCAGCAGCCTACGGACAGGGGGCGCAACCTCTGGGGCCAACGTCCTGACTTTC
TRBJ2-5	14	-	TRBV19	TRBD1	CASSSDRGHRTQYF	TGTGCCAGTAGTTCGGACAGGGGGCACAGGACCCAGTACTTC
TRBJ1-4	14	-	TRBV6-5	-	CASSPRGANEKLFF	TGTGCCAGCAGCCCGAGGGGGGCGAATGAAAAACTGTTTTTT
TRBJ1-1	13	-	TRBV11-2	-	CASSRNPNTEAFF	TGTGCCAGCAGCCGGAATCCGAACACTGAAGCTTTCTTT
TRBJ2-7	13	-	TRBV19	-	CASSMTPTYEQYF	TGTGCCAGTAGTATGACTCCTACCTACGAGCAGTACTTC
TRBJ1-3	16	-	TRBV21-1	-	CASSKAARGIGNTIYF	TGTGCCAGCAGCAAAGCGGCGAGAGGAATTGGGAACACCATATATTTT
TRBJ1-4	16	-	TRBV11-2	-	CASSLSTPSTNEKLFF	TGTGCCAGCAGCCTCTCGACACCTTCAACTAATGAAAAACTGTTTTTT
TRBJ1-2	13	once	TRBV7-2	-	CASSQQGDYGYTF	TGTGCCAGCAGCCAACAGGGTGACTATGGCTACACCTTC
TRBJ1-1	13	-	TRBV29-1	-	CSVRGPGGTEAFF	TGCAGCGTACGGGGACCGGGGGGTACTGAAGCTTTCTTT
TRBJ2-7	15	once	TRBV7-9	-	CASSLDGTQSYEQYF	TGTGCCAGCAGCTTAGATGGGACCCAGTCCTACGAGCAGTACTTC
TRBJ1-2	11	-	TRBV20-1	-	CSPPSTYGYTF	TGCAGCCCCCCCTCCACCTATGGCTACACCTTC
TRBJ2-3	14	few	TRBV11-1	TRBD2	CASSRWAGGDTQYF	TGTGCCAGCAGCCGTTGGGCGGGGGGTGATACGCAGTATTTT
TRBJ2-3	16	-	TRBV11-2	-	CASSLLGGAFTDTQYF	TGTGCCAGCAGCCTTCTAGGGGGGGCCTTCACAGATACGCAGTATTTT
TRBJ1-1	16	-	TRBV5-8	TRBD1	CASSFLVGQGNTEAFF	TGTGCCAGCAGCTTTCTGGTGGGACAGGGCAACACTGAAGCTTTCTTT
TRBJ2-2	15	-	TRBV2	TRBD2	CASSEVSGRRGELFF	TGTGCCAGCAGTGAAGTTAGCGGGAGACGCGGGGAGCTGTTTTTT
TRBJ2-5	12	-	TRBV6-1	-	CASSEFWETQYF	TGTGCCAGCAGTGAGTTTTGGGAGACCCAGTACTTC
TRBJ2-2	15	-	TRBV2	-	CASRAQELNTGELFF	TGTGCCAGCAGGGCGCAGGAGCTTAACACCGGGGAGCTGTTTTTT
TRBJ2-3	16	-	TRBV18	TRBD2	CASSPLLAGGTDTQYF	TGTGCCAGCTCACCTTTACTAGCGGGGGGCACAGATACGCAGTATTTT
TRBJ2-3	16	-	TRBV7-6	TRBD2	CASSLGSGGGTDTQYF	TGTGCCAGCAGCTTAGGCAGCGGGGGCGGCACAGATACGCAGTATTTT
TRBJ2-1	15	-	TRBV6-1	TRBD2	CASSIGTSGGNEQFF	TGTGCCAGCAGCATAGGGACTAGCGGGGGGAATGAGCAGTTCTTC
TRBJ1-1	15	-	TRBV5-1	-	CASSPIGEGSTEAFF	TGCGCCAGCAGCCCCATTGGGGAGGGGTCCACTGAAGCTTTCTTT
TRBJ1-1	13	-	TRBV5-1	-	CASRLQENTEAFF	TGCGCCAGCAGACTCCAGGAGAACACTGAAGCTTTCTTT
TRBJ1-5	12	-	TRBV10-3	-	CAIGDSNQPQHF	TGTGCCATCGGCGATAGCAATCAGCCCCAGCATTTT
TRBJ1-5	16	-	TRBV19	-	CASSIVRAVLNQPQHF	TGTGCCAGTAGTATAGTGCGGGCAGTTCTCAATCAGCCCCAGCATTTT
TRBJ2-5	14	-	TRBV5-5	-	CASKGRTPGETQYF	TGTGCCAGCAAAGGGAGGACTCCTGGGGAGACCCAGTACTTC
TRBJ2-7	16	-	TRBV2	TRBD1	CASSVPRDRGISEQYF	TGTGCCAGCTCCGTGCCCAGGGACAGGGGGATCTCCGAGCAGTACTTC
TRBJ1-2	16	-	TRBV25-1	-	CASSAPGTETNYGYTF	TGTGCCAGCAGTGCCCCCGGGACGGAGACTAACTATGGCTACACCTTC
TRBJ2-7	15	few	TRBV18	-	CASSPSGGGSYEQYF	TGTGCCAGCTCACCCTCGGGTGGGGGGTCCTACGAGCAGTACTTC
TRBJ1-1	13	few	TRBV7-8	-	CASSLVRWTEAFF	TGTGCCAGCAGCCTAGTTCGTTGGACTGAAGCTTTCTTT
TRBJ1-4	15	-	TRBV19	-	CASSIPRHGNEKLFF	TGTGCCAGTAGTATACCCCGCCATGGTAATGAAAAACTGTTTTTT
TRBJ2-1	17	-	TRBV5-6	-	CASSTGGRGSSYNEQFF	TGTGCCAGCAGCACTGGGGGGCGGGGCTCCTCCTACAATGAGCAGTTCTTC
TRBJ1-2	12	-	TRBV29-1	-	CSVRDTSYGYTF	TGCAGCGTGAGGGACACCTCCTATGGCTACACCTTC
TRBJ2-1	15	-	TRBV2	-	CASRETSSLYNEQFF	TGTGCCAGCAGGGAAACTAGCTCTCTTTACAATGAGCAGTTCTTC
TRBJ1-2	14	-	TRBV10-2	-	CASSEAGPNYGYTF	TGCGCCAGCAGTGAGGCAGGACCCAACTATGGCTACACCTTC
TRBJ2-1	14	-	TRBV14	TRBD1	CASSRDRGVYEQFF	TGTGCCAGCAGCCGGGACAGGGGTGTTTATGAGCAGTTCTTC
TRBJ1-6	16	-	TRBV2	-	CASSDTGSSYNSPLHF	TGTGCCAGCAGTGACACGGGAAGCTCCTATAATTCACCCCTCCACTTT
TRBJ1-2	11	-	TRBV20-1	-	CSARGSIGYTF	TGCAGTGCTAGGGGCAGTATTGGCTACACCTTC
TRBJ1-1	11	-	TRBV14	-	CASSQGPRQFF	TGTGCCAGCAGCCAAGGGCCCAGGCAGTTCTTT
TRBJ2-5	14	-	TRBV7-9	-	CASSLTASAETQYF	TGTGCCAGCAGCTTAACGGCGTCGGCGGAGACCCAGTACTTC